Each of the 15 T cell receptor beta chains below was sequenced from the same sample in a study of shared clonotypes between healthy human individuals. TCRdb keeps only in-frame clones here, not all; method: immunoSEQ multiplex PCR. The sample shows 2 million to 2.5 million clones, nearly 97% of them seen only once. The sample was naive CD4+ T cells sorted from blood. Specified subset: CD45RA+ positively selected. These receptors were obtained from a man aged 18 to 30 in good health.

This chain connects TRBV28 to TRBJ2-1, with TRBD2 identical over 7 bases. Germline V gene sequence: CDR1 MDHEN, CDR2 SYDVKM. The V segment lost 8 bases and the J segment 7 bases; nucleotides outside the gene matches: 8. This CDR3 contains 13 residues. CDR3 bases: TGTGCCAGCTTCGGGGCCGGGAGGAATGAGCAGTTCTTC. It specifies CASFGAGRNEQFF.

This clone was counted only a few times. J is TRBJ1-2 and V is TRBV28; D is uncertain. This CDR3 has 14 residues. Looked up from germline, CDR1 is MDHEN and CDR2 is SYDVKM. Deletions cut 5 bases from V and 0 bases from J, with 10 bases between. CDR3 bases: TGTGCCAGCAGTGACGGGCCTGCTAACTATGGCTACACCTTC. This gives the protein CASSDGPANYGYTF.

V is TRBV2 and J is TRBJ1-1; D unclear. The V end was cut by 2 bases, the J end by 6 bases, with 16 bases between. Germline CDR1 and CDR2: SNHLY and FYNNEI. The CDR3 totals 15 residues. The CDR3 spells CASSEKSGGWAEAFF. In DNA, the CDR3 is TGTGCCAGCAGTGAAAAGAGCGGTGGGTGGGCTGAAGCTTTCTTT.

As concerns this clone: This same CDR3 is encoded by further DNA sequences in the sample. This chain uses TRBV6-1 with TRBJ2-7; D assignment may be TRBD1 or TRBD2 (5 bases each). Trimming took 4 bases from V and 1 from J, leaving 11 bases between them. This CDR3 region has 14 residues. Germline V gene lookup returns CDR1 MNHNS and CDR2 SASEGT. CDR3 DNA: TGTGCCAGCAGTGGAACGGGACGTTCCTACGAGCAGTACTTC. It translates to CASSGTGRSYEQYF.

The CDR3 bases are TGTGCCAGTACAGCCTCCTCTGGGGCCAACGTCCTGACTTTC. This encodes CASTASSGANVLTF. The J gene is TRBJ2-6, the V gene TRBV19; D remains unclear. CDR3 length equals 14 residues. The V gene's germline CDR1 is LNHDA and CDR2 SQIVND (reference sequence). Trimming removed 7 bases from V and 0 bases from J, with 7 bases in between.

V usage is TRBV7-8 and J usage is TRBJ2-1; tentatively, D is TRBD2 (5 bases). Trimming removed 1 base from V and 9 bases from J, with 10 bases in between. This CDR3 region has 13 residues. The germline V gene encodes CDR1 SGHVS and CDR2 FQNEAQ. The CDR3 is CASSLELAREQFF. CDR3 DNA: TGTGCCAGCAGCTTAGAGCTAGCACGTGAGCAGTTCTTC. Drawing the rest from reference TRBV7-8 and TRBJ2-1, the complete variable domain is GAGVSQSPRYKVAKRGQDVALRCDPISGHVSLFWYQQALGQGPEFLTYFQNEAQLDKSGLPSDRFFAERPEGSVSTLKIQRTQQEDSAVYLCASSLELAREQFFGPGTRLTVL.

The chain has TRBV6-1 and TRBJ1-1; perhaps TRBD1 as D (5 bases). The V end was cut by 2 bases, the J end by 5 bases, with 12 bases between. The CDR3 spans 14 residues. The germline V gene has CDR1 MNHNS and CDR2 SASEGT. For the CDR3, the DNA is TGTGCCAGCAGTGAAATCGGGGGGGGAACTGAAGCTTTCTTT. Translation gives CASSEIGGGTEAFF.

The chain joins TRBV4-2 to TRBJ2-5; D gene ambiguous. The germline gives CDR1 LGHNA, CDR2 YNFKEQ. This CDR3 spans 16 amino acids. The ends were cut back, 6 bases at V and 2 bases at J, with 19 bases in the middle. In nucleotides, the CDR3 is TGTGCCAGCAGTTCTGTTCCGGGCGGCCAACAAGAGACCCAGTACTTC. This translates into CASSSVPGGQQETQYF.

The sample holds one count of this clone. The chain combines TRBV7-2 with TRBJ2-3; TRBD2 is a possible D gene (6 bases). Germline values: CDR1 SGHTA, CDR2 FQGNSA. V shed 5 bases and J shed 1 base, with 10 bases lying between them. CDR3 length equals 14 residues. The CDR3 reads CASSPWEGTDTQYF. In nucleotides, the CDR3 is TGTGCCAGCAGCCCCTGGGAGGGCACAGATACGCAGTATTTT.

The chain employs TRBV21-1 and TRBJ2-3; TRBD1 was called by the table and not checked on the DNA. TRBV21-1 corresponds to a pseudogene. The CDR3 spans 17 residues. The CDR3 nucleotides read TGTGCCAGCAGGAGCCGATTGACAGGGGTCCGCGAAGATACGCAGTATTTT. This translates into CASRSRLTGVREDTQYF.

V usage is TRBV9 and J usage is TRBJ2-5; 9 bases map to TRBD2. V lost 1 base and J lost 2; bases outside the gene matches: 9. This CDR3 has 17 amino acids. Germline CDR1 and CDR2: SGDLS and YYNGEE. CDR3 loop: CASSVSSGGTNQETQYF. The CDR3 nucleotides are TGTGCCAGCAGCGTATCGAGCGGGGGGACAAATCAAGAGACCCAGTACTTC.

The chain links TRBV6-1 to TRBJ1-4; tentatively, D is TRBD1 (6 bases). The CDR3 extends over 15 amino acids. Germline V lookup: CDR1 MNHNS, CDR2 SASEGT. Trimming removed 7 bases from V and 7 bases from J, with 19 bases in between. DNA for the CDR3: TGTGCCAGCACCACGAACAGGGCGATGGGTGAAAAACTGTTTTTT. Its translation: CASTTNRAMGEKLFF.

V is TRBV27 and J is TRBJ2-1; 9 bases agree with TRBD2. The CDR3 loop spans 16 amino acids. CDR1 MNHEY and CDR2 SMNVEV come from the germline V gene (reference sequence). The junction had 7 bases not matched to a gene; V was cut back by 6 bases and J by 1 base. The CDR3 is CASRKSGGPSYNEQFF. In DNA, the CDR3 is TGTGCCAGCAGAAAAAGCGGGGGGCCATCCTACAATGAGCAGTTCTTC.

This chain uses TRBV25-1 with TRBJ1-1, with 7 bases that match TRBD1. Germline assignment: CDR1 MGHDK and CDR2 SYGVNS. V lost 10 bases to trimming and J lost 0 bases; unmatched junction nucleotides: 14. This CDR3 is built from 16 residues. CDR3 sequence: CATSVNRGPMNTEAFF. In nucleotides, the CDR3 is TGTGCCACCAGCGTCAACAGGGGACCGATGAACACTGAAGCTTTCTTT.

The V and J genes are TRBV6-1 and TRBJ2-5, with 11 bases fitting TRBD1. Germline assignment: CDR1 MNHNS and CDR2 SASEGT. Trimming cost V 7 bases and J 5 bases; bases outside gene matches: 6. The CDR3 sequence is 14 residues long. CDR3 sequence reads: CASTADRGQETQYF. The CDR3 nucleotides read TGTGCCAGCACTGCGGACAGGGGGCAGGAGACCCAGTACTTC.